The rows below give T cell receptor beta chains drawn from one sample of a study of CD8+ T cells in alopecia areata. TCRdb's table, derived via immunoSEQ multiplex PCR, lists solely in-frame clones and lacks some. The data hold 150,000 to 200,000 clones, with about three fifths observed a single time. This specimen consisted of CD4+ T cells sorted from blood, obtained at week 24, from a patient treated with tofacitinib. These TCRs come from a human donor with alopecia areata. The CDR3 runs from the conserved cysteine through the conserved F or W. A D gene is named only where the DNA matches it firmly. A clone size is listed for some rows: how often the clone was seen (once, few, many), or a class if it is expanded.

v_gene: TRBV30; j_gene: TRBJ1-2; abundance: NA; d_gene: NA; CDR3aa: CAWSGTAGGGYTF; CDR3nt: TGTGCCTGGAGTGGGACAGCGGGCGGTGGCTACACCTTC
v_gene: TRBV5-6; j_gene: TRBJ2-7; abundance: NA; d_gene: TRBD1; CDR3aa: CASSFRGTGVNEQYF; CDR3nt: TGTGCCAGCAGCTTTCGTGGGACAGGGGTGAACGAGCAGTACTTC
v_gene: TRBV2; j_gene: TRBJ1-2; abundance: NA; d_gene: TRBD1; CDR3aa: CASSTGGTGNYGYTF; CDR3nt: TGTGCCAGCAGTACAGGCGGGACAGGGAACTATGGCTACACCTTC
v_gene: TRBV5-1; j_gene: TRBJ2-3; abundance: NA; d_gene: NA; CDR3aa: CASSRRLVSDTQYF; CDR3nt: TGCGCCAGCAGCAGAAGACTAGTCTCAGATACGCAGTATTTT
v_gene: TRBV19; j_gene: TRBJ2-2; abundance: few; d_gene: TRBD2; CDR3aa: CASTLGGGRGELFF; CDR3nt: TGTGCCAGTACCCTCGGGGGGGGCAGAGGGGAGCTGTTTTTT
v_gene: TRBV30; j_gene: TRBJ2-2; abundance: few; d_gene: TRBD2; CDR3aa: CAWSVEISLAGGLTGELFF; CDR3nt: TGTGCCTGGAGTGTAGAAATTAGCCTAGCGGGGGGACTAACCGGGGAGCTGTTTTTT
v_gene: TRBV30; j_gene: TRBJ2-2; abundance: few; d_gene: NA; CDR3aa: CAWSGAWSGELFF; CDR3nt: TGTGCCTGGAGTGGAGCATGGTCCGGGGAGCTGTTTTTT
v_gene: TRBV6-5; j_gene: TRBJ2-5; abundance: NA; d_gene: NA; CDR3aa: CASSTQGTQETQYF; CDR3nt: TGTGCCAGCAGTACACAGGGCACCCAAGAGACCCAGTACTTC
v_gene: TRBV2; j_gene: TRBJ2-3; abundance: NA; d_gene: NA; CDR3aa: CAIKTVGTDTQYF; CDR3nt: TGTGCCATCAAAACTGTAGGCACAGATACGCAGTATTTT
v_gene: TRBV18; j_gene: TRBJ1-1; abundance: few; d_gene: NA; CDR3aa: CASSPGGEAFF; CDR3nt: TGTGCCAGCTCACCGGGGGGAGAAGCTTTCTTT
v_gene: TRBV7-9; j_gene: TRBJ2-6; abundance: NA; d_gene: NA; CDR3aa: CASSFGANVLTF; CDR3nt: TGTGCCAGCAGCTTCGGGGCCAACGTCCTGACTTTC
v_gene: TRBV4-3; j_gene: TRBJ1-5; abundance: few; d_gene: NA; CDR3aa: CASSRDRDPGQPQHF; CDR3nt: TGCGCCAGCAGCCGAGACAGAGATCCGGGTCAGCCCCAGCATTTT
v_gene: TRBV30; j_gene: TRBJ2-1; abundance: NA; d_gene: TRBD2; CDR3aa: CAWRNRQVSGGPLSGNEQFF; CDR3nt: TGTGCCTGGAGAAACCGCCAGGTTAGCGGGGGCCCCCTGTCTGGAAATGAGCAGTTCTTC
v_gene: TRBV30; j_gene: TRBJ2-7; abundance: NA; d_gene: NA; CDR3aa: CAWSLRQLNEQYF; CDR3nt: TGTGCCTGGAGTCTACGACAGCTTAACGAGCAGTACTTC
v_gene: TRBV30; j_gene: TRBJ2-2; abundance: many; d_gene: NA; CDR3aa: CAWSPLSRVAGELFF; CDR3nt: TGTGCCTGGAGTCCACTCTCGAGGGTGGCCGGGGAGCTGTTTTTT
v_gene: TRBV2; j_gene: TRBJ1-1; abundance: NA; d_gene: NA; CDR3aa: CASSDDSREAFF; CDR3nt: TGTGCCAGCAGTGACGATAGCCGCGAAGCTTTCTTT
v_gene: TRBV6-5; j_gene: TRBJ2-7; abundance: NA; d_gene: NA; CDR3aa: CASSSTIYEQYF; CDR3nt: TGTGCCAGCAGTTCCACGATCTACGAGCAGTACTTC
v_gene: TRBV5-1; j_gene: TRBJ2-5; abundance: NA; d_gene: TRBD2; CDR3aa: CASSTGLAGETQYF; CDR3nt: TGCGCCAGCAGCACGGGACTAGCGGGGGAGACCCAGTACTTC
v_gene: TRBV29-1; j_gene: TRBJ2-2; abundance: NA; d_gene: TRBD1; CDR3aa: CSAGGVGQGASGELFF; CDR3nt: TGCAGCGCCGGGGGCGTGGGACAGGGGGCATCCGGGGAGCTGTTTTTT
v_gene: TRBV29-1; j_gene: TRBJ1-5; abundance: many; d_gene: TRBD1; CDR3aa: CSVGQGNQPQHF; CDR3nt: TGCAGCGTCGGACAGGGCAATCAGCCCCAGCATTTT